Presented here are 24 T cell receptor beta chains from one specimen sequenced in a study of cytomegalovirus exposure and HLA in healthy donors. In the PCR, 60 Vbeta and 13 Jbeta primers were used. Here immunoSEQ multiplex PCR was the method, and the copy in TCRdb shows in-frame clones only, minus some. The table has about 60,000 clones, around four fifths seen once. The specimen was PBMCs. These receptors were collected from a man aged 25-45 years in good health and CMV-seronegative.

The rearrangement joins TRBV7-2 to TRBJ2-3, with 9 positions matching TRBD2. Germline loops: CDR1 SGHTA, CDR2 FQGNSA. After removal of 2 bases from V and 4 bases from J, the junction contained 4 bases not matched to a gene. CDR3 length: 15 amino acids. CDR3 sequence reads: CASSLSGGNSDTQYF. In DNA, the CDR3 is TGTGCCAGCAGCTTAAGCGGGGGGAACTCAGATACGCAGTATTTT.

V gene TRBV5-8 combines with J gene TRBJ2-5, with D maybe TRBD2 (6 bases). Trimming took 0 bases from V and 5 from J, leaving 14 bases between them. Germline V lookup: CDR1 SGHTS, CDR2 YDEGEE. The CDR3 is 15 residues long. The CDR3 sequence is CASSLVYGTGETQYF. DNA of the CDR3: TGTGCCAGCAGCTTGGTCTACGGGACTGGGGAGACCCAGTACTTC.

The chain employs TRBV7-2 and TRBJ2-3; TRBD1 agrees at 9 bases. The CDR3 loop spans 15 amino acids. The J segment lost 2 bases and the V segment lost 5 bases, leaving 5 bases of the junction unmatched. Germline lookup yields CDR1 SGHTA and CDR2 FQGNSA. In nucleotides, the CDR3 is TGTGCCAGCAGCCTACAACAGGGGGCCACAGATACGCAGTATTTT. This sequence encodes CASSLQQGATDTQYF.

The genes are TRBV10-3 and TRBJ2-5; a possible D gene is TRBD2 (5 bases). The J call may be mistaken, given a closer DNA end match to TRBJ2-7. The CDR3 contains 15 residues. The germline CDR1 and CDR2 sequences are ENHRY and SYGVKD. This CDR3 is CAISESGVGPYEQYF. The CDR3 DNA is TGTGCCATCAGTGAGTCCGGGGTTGGCCCCTACGAGCAGTACTTC.

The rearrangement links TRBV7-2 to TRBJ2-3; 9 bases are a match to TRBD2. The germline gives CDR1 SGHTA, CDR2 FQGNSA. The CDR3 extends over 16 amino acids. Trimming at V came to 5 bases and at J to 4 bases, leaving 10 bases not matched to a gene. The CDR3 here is CASSPPAGGVSDTQYF. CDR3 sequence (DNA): TGTGCCAGCAGCCCCCCCGCGGGGGGGGTCTCAGATACGCAGTATTTT.

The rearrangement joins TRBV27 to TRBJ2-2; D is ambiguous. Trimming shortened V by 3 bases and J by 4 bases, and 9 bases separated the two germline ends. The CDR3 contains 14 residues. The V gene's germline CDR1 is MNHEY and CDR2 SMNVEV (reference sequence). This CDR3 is CASSFSGLTGELFF. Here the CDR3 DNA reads TGTGCCAGCAGTTTTTCAGGCCTCACCGGGGAGCTGTTTTTT.

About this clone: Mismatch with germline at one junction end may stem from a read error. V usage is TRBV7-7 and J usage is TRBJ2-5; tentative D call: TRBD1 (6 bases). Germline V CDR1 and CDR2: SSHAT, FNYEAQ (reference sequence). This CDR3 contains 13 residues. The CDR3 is CASSFQTGETQYF. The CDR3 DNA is TGTGCTAGCAGCTTTCAAACAGGGGAGACCCAGTACTTC. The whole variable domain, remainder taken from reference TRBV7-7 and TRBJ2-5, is GAGVSQSPRYKVTKRGQDVTLRCDPISSHATLYWYQQALGQGPEFLTYFNYEAQPDKSGLPSDRFSAERPEGSISTLTIQRTEQRDSAMYRCASSFQTGETQYFGPGTRLLVL.

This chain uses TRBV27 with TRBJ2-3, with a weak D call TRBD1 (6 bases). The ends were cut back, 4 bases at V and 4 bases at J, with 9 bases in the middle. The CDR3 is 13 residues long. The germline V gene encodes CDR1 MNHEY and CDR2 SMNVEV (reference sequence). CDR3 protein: CASSWAGADTQYF. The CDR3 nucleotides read TGTGCCAGCAGTTGGGCAGGGGCAGATACGCAGTATTTT.

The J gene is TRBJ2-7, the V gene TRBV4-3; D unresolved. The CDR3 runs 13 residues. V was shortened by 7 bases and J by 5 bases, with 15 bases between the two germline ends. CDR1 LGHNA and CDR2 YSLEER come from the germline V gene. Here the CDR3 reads CASNSARLDEQYF. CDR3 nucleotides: TGCGCCAGCAACTCAGCGCGGTTGGACGAGCAGTACTTC.

In DNA form, the CDR3 reads TGTGCCAGCAGTGAAGCGCATCGGCGACAGCTCTACGAGCAGTACTTC. Amino acids: CASSEAHRRQLYEQYF. The V gene is TRBV2, the J gene TRBJ2-7; a possible D gene is TRBD1 (5 bases). The CDR3 is made up of 16 amino acids. Germline-derived CDR1 and CDR2 are SNHLY and FYNNEI. The V end lost 0 bases, the J end lost 3 bases, and 15 bases lay between the germline ends.

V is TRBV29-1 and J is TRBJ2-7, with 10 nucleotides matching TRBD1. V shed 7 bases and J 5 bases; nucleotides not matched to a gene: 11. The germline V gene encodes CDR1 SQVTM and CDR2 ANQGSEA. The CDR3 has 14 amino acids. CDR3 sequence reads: CSAGGPGQGNEQYF. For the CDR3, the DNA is TGCAGCGCCGGGGGTCCGGGACAGGGGAACGAGCAGTACTTC.

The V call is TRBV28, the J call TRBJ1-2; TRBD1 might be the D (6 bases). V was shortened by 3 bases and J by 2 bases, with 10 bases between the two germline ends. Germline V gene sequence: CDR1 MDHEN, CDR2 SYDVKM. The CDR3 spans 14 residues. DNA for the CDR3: TGTGCCAGCAGTTTCGGGGGGCCCAACTATGGCTACACCTTC. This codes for CASSFGGPNYGYTF.

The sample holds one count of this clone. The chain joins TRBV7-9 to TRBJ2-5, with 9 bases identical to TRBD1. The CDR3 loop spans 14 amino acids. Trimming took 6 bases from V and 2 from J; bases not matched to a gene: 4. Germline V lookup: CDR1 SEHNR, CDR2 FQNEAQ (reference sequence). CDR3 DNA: TGTGCCAGCAGGCCGGGACAGGGACAAGAGACCCAGTACTTC. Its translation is CASRPGQGQETQYF. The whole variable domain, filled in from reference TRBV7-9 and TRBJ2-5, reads DTGVSQNPRHKITKRGQNVTFRCDPISEHNRLYWYRQTLGQGPEFLTYFQNEAQLEKSRLLSDRFSAERPKGSFSTLEIQRTEQGDSAMYLCASRPGQGQETQYFGPGTRLLVL.

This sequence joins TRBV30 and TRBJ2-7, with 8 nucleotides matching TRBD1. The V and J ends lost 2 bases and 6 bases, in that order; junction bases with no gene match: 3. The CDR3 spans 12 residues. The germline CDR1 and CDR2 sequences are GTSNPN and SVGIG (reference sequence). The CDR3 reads CAWSLTGGEQYF. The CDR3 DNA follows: TGTGCCTGGAGTCTTACAGGGGGCGAGCAGTACTTC.

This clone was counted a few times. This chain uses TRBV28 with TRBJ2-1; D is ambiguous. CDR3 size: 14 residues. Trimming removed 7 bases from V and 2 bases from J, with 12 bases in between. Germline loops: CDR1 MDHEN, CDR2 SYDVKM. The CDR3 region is CASTPPNTYNEQFF. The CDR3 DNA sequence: TGTGCCAGCACCCCCCCAAACACCTACAATGAGCAGTTCTTC. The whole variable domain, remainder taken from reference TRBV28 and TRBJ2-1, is DVKVTQSSRYLVKRTGEKVFLECVQDMDHENMFWYRQDPGLGLRLIYFSYDVKMKEKGDIPEGYSVSREKKERFSLILESASTNQTSMYLCASTPPNTYNEQFFGPGTRLTVL.

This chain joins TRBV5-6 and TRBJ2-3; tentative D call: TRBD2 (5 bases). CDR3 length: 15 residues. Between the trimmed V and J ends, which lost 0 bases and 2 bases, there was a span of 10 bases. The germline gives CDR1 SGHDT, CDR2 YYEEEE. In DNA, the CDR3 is TGTGCCAGCAGCTTGGCGGCAGACTACACAGATACGCAGTATTTT. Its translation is CASSLAADYTDTQYF.

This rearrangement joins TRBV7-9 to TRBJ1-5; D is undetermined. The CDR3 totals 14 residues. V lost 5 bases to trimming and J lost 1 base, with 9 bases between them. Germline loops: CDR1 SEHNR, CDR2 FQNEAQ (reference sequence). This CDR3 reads CASSPPGSNQPQHF. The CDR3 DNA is TGTGCCAGCAGCCCTCCGGGAAGCAATCAGCCCCAGCATTTT.

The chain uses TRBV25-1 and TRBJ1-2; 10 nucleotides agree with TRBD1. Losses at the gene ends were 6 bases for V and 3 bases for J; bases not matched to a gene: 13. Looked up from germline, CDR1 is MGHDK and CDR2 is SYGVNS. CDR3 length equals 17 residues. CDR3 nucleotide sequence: TGTGCCAGCAGACCCGACAGGGGGCTGGAATCCTACTATGGCTACACCTTC. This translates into CASRPDRGLESYYGYTF.

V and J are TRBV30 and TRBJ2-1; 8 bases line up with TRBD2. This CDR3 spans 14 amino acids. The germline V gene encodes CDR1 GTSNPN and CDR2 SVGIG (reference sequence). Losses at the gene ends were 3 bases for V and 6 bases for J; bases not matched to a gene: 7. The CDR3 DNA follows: TGTGCCTGGAGACAACTAGCGGAAAGCAATGAGCAGTTCTTC. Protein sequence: CAWRQLAESNEQFF.

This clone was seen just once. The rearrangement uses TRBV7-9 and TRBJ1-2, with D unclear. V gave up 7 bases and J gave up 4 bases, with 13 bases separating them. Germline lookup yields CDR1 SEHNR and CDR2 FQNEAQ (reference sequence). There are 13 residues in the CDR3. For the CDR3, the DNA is TGTGCCAGCACCACGCAGAACCTCTATGGCTACACCTTC. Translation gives CASTTQNLYGYTF.

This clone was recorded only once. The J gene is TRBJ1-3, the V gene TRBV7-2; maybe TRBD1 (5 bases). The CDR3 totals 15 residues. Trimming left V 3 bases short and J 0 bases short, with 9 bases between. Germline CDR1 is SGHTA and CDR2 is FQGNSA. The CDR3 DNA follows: TGTGCCAGCAGCTTCGACAGTGGCTCTGGAAACACCATATATTTT. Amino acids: CASSFDSGSGNTIYF.

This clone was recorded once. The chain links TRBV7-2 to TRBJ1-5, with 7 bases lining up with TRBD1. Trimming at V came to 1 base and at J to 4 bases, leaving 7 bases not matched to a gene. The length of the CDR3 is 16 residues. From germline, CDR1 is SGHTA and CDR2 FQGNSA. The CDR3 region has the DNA TGTGCCAGCAGCTTAGTCCCGGGACAGTTAAATCAGCCCCAGCATTTT. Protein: CASSLVPGQLNQPQHF. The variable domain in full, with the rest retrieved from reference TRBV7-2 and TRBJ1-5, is GAGVSQSPSNKVTEKGKDVELRCDPISGHTALYWYRQSLGQGLEFLIYFQGNSAPDKSGLPSDRFSAERTGGSVSTLTIQRTQQEDSAVYLCASSLVPGQLNQPQHFGDGTRLSIL.

CDR3 nucleotide sequence: TGTGCCAGCAGTTTATTCTTAAGACAGGGCTCCTACAATGAGCAGTTCTTC. Protein sequence: CASSLFLRQGSYNEQFF. The rearrangement joins TRBV28 to TRBJ2-1, with 7 bases matching TRBD1. Germline-derived CDR1 and CDR2 are MDHEN and SYDVKM. The CDR3 extends over 17 amino acids. V was clipped by 1 base and J by 0 bases; unmatched bases: 6.

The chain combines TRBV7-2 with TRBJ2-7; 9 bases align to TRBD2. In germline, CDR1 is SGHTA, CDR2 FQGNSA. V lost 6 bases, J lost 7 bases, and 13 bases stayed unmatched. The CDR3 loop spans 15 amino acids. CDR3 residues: CASSLRVAGEGEQYF. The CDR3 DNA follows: TGTGCCAGCAGTCTCCGGGTAGCGGGAGAGGGAGAGCAGTACTTC.